A selection of T cell receptor beta chains follows, all from one sample in a study of Ad26.COV2.S vaccination and SARS-CoV-2 variants. Clones were sequenced by immunoSEQ multiplex PCR, and TCRdb holds only the in-frame ones, with some missing. The profile covers 410,000 or so clones, with around 90% appearing a single time and 10% to 15% taken by the ten largest. The source was peripheral blood, collected in a trial of Ad26.COV2.S vaccine versus placebo. The receptors were gathered from a person between 18 and 60 years old who received the Ad26.COV2.S COVID-19 vaccine or a placebo. The CDR3 runs from the conserved cysteine through the conserved F or W. Each record gives: D gene, V gene, J gene, clone size, CDR3 protein, CDR3 DNA. D genes are given only for firm matches. Only part of the rows carry a size: once, few, many, or a class if the clone is expanded.

D gene: .
V gene: TRBV27
J gene: TRBJ2-7
clone size: .
CDR3 protein: CASSFLGTLGYEQYF
CDR3 DNA: TGTGCCAGCAGTTTTCTAGGGACTTTGGGCTACGAGCAGTACTTC

D gene: .
V gene: TRBV7-6
J gene: TRBJ2-5
clone size: few
CDR3 protein: CASSLAEETQYF
CDR3 DNA: TGTGCCAGCAGCTTAGCTGAAGAGACCCAGTACTTC

D gene: .
V gene: TRBV5-1
J gene: TRBJ2-5
clone size: .
CDR3 protein: CASSFGQAGSETQYF
CDR3 DNA: TGCGCCAGCAGCTTTGGGCAGGCGGGTTCGGAGACCCAGTACTTC

D gene: .
V gene: TRBV9
J gene: TRBJ2-7
clone size: .
CDR3 protein: CASSPQLERAYEQYF
CDR3 DNA: TGTGCCAGCAGCCCCCAATTGGAGAGGGCCTACGAGCAGTACTTC

D gene: TRBD2
V gene: TRBV9
J gene: TRBJ2-1
clone size: once
CDR3 protein: CASSPQGLAGFYEQFF
CDR3 DNA: TGTGCCAGCAGCCCCCAAGGACTAGCGGGATTCTATGAGCAGTTCTTC

D gene: .
V gene: TRBV5-1
J gene: TRBJ1-1
clone size: .
CDR3 protein: CASSLVQGERTEAFF
CDR3 DNA: TGCGCCAGCAGCTTGGTTCAGGGAGAGAGGACTGAAGCTTTCTTT

D gene: TRBD1
V gene: TRBV19
J gene: TRBJ1-1
clone size: .
CDR3 protein: CASSGQGRSEAFF
CDR3 DNA: TGTGCCAGTAGTGGACAGGGGAGGTCTGAAGCTTTCTTT

D gene: .
V gene: TRBV6-5
J gene: TRBJ1-2
clone size: .
CDR3 protein: CASSYSIIGDYGYTF
CDR3 DNA: TGTGCCAGCAGTTACTCGATAATTGGGGACTATGGCTACACCTTC

D gene: TRBD1
V gene: TRBV10-3
J gene: TRBJ1-3
clone size: .
CDR3 protein: CAIRDDRVPGNTIYF
CDR3 DNA: TGTGCCATCAGGGATGACAGGGTGCCTGGAAACACCATATATTTT

D gene: .
V gene: TRBV29-1
J gene: TRBJ1-1
clone size: many
CDR3 protein: CSSESQANTEAFF
CDR3 DNA: TGCAGCTCCGAATCCCAGGCGAACACTGAAGCTTTCTTT

D gene: .
V gene: TRBV10-3
J gene: TRBJ1-5
clone size: .
CDR3 protein: CAISMDPGSQPQHF
CDR3 DNA: TGTGCCATCAGCATGGACCCGGGGAGTCAGCCCCAGCATTTT

D gene: TRBD1
V gene: TRBV27
J gene: TRBJ1-4
clone size: .
CDR3 protein: CASSPTDRAREKLFF
CDR3 DNA: TGTGCCAGCAGTCCTACGGACAGGGCCAGGGAAAAACTGTTTTTT

D gene: TRBD2
V gene: TRBV6-5
J gene: TRBJ2-7
clone size: .
CDR3 protein: CASSRRGLTYEQYF
CDR3 DNA: TGTGCCAGCAGTCGGAGGGGACTAACCTACGAGCAGTACTTC

D gene: .
V gene: TRBV14
J gene: TRBJ2-7
clone size: .
CDR3 protein: CASSRRATSYEQYF
CDR3 DNA: TGTGCCAGCAGCCGTAGGGCCACCTCCTACGAGCAGTACTTC

D gene: .
V gene: TRBV7-5
J gene: TRBJ2-7
clone size: .
CDR3 protein: CARSLASAGQYEQYF
CDR3 DNA: TGTGCCAGAAGCTTAGCGTCCGCGGGACAATACGAGCAGTACTTC

D gene: .
V gene: TRBV28
J gene: TRBJ1-5
clone size: .
CDR3 protein: CASTSPTGPGGNQPQHF
CDR3 DNA: TGTGCCAGCACTAGTCCCACAGGGCCCGGAGGCAATCAGCCCCAGCATTTT

D gene: .
V gene: TRBV4-3
J gene: TRBJ1-2
clone size: few
CDR3 protein: CASSQKGRNYGYTF
CDR3 DNA: TGCGCCAGCAGCCAAAAGGGCAGGAACTATGGCTACACCTTC

D gene: .
V gene: TRBV4-1
J gene: TRBJ1-1
clone size: .
CDR3 protein: CASSQEIVRPTEAFF
CDR3 DNA: TGCGCCAGCAGCCAAGAAATTGTACGGCCCACTGAAGCTTTCTTT

D gene: .
V gene: TRBV6-5
J gene: TRBJ1-2
clone size: .
CDR3 protein: CASSYLGRENGYTF
CDR3 DNA: TGTGCCAGCAGTTATCTTGGCAGGGAAAATGGCTACACCTTC

D gene: TRBD1
V gene: TRBV10-3
J gene: TRBJ2-7
clone size: .
CDR3 protein: CAIYGRGLDEQYF
CDR3 DNA: TGTGCCATCTACGGCAGGGGGCTGGACGAGCAGTACTTC

D gene: .
V gene: TRBV16
J gene: TRBJ1-6
clone size: .
CDR3 protein: CASSQSGQPDSPLHF
CDR3 DNA: TGTGCCAGCAGCCAATCGGGACAACCAGATTCGCCCCTCCACTTT

D gene: .
V gene: TRBV10-3
J gene: TRBJ2-7
clone size: once
CDR3 protein: CAIRDGQLYEQYF
CDR3 DNA: TGTGCCATCAGGGATGGACAGTTATACGAGCAGTACTTC

D gene: .
V gene: TRBV4-3
J gene: TRBJ2-1
clone size: .
CDR3 protein: CASSPQSGSYNEQFF
CDR3 DNA: TGCGCCAGCAGCCCCCAAAGCGGCTCCTACAATGAGCAGTTCTTC